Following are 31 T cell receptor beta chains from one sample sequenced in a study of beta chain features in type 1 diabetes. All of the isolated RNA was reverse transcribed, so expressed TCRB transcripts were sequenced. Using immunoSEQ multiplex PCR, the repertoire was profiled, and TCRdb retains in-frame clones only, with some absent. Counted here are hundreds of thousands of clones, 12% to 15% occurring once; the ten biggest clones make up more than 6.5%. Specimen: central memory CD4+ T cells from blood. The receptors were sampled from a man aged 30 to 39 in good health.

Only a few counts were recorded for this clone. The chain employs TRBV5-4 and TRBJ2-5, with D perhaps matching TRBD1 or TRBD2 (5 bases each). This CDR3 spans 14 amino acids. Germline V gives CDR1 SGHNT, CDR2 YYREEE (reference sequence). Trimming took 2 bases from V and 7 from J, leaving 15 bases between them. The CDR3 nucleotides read TGTGCCAGCAGCTTAGTGTCGGGACCTCCGACCCAGTACTTC. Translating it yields CASSLVSGPPTQYF.

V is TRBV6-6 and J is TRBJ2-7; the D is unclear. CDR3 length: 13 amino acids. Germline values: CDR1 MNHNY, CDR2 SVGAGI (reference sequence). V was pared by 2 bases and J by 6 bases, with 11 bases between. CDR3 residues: CASSYRGIPEQYV. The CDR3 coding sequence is TGTGCCAGCAGTTACCGTGGAATCCCCGAGCAGTACGTC.

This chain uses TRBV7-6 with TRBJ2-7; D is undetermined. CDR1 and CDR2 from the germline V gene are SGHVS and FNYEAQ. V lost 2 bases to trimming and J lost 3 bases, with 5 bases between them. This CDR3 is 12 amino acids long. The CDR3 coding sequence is TGTGCCAGCAGCTTATCGTTCTACGAGCAGTACTTC. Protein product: CASSLSFYEQYF.

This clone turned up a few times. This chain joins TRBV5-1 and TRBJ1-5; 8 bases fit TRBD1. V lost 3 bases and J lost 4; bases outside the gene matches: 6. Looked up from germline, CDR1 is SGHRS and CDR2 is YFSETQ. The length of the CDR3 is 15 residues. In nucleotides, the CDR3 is TGCGCCAGCAGCTACGGCCAGGGGGCAAATCAGCCCCAGCATTTT. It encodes CASSYGQGANQPQHF.

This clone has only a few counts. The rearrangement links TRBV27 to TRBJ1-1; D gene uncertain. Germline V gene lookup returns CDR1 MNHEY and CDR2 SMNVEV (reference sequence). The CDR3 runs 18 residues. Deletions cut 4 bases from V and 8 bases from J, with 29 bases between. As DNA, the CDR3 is TGTGCCAGCAGTTCCTCACTCAAGAACACTGAAGCAGACCCCGAAGCTTTCTTT. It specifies CASSSSLKNTEADPEAFF.

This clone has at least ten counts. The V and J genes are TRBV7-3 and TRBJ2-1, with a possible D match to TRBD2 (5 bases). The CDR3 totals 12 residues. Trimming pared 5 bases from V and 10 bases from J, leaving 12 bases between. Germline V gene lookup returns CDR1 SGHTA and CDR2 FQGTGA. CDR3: CASSPLAGEQFF. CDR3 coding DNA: TGTGCCAGCAGCCCGCTAGCTGGAGAGCAGTTCTTC.

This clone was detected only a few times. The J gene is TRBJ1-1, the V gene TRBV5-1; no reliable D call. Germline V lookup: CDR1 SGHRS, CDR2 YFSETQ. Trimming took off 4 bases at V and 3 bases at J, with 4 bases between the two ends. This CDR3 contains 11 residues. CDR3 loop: CASSGDTEAFF. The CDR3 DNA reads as TGCGCCAGCAGCGGGGACACTGAAGCTTTCTTT. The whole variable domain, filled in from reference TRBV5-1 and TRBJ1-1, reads KAGVTQTPRYLIKTRGQQVTLSCSPISGHRSVSWYQQTPGQGLQFLFEYFSETQRNKGNFPGRFSGRQFSNSRSEMNVSTLELGDSALYLCASSGDTEAFFGQGTRLTVV.

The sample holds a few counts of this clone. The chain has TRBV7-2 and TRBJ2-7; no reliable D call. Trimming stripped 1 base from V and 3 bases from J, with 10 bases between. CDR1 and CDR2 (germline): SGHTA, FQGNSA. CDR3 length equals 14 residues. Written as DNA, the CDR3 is TGTGCCAGCAGCTTAGTGTCGAAGAACTACGAGCAGTACTTC. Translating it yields CASSLVSKNYEQYF.

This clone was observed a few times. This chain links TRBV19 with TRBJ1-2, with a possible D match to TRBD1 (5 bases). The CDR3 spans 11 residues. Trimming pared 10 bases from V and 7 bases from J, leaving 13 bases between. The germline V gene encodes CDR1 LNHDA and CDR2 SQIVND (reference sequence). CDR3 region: CAIGGVRGYTF. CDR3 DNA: TGTGCCATTGGGGGGGTGCGTGGCTACACCTTC.

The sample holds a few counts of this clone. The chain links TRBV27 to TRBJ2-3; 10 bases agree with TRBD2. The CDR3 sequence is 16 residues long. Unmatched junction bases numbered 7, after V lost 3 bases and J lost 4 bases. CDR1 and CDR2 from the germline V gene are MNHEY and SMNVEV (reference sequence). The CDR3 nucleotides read TGTGCCAGCAGTTTTGGTCTAGCGGGAGCATCAGATACGCAGTATTTT. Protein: CASSFGLAGASDTQYF.

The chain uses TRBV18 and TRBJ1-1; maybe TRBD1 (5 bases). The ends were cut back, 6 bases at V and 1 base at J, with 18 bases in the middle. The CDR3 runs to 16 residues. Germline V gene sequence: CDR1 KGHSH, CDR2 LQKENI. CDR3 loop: CASSPPSGSRNTEAFF. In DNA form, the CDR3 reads TGTGCCAGCTCCCCCCCTTCAGGGTCGCGGAACACTGAAGCTTTCTTT.

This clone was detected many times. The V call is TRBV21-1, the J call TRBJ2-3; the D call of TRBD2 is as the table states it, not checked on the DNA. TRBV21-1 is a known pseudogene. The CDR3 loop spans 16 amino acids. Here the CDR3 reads CASSIPLAGPTDTQYF. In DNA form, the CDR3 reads TGTGCCAGCAGCATCCCACTAGCGGGTCCCACAGATACGCAGTATTTT.

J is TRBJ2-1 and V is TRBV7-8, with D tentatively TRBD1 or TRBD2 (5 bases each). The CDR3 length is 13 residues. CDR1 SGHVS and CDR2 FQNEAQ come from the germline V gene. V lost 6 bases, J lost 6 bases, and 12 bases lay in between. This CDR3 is CASSEGPFNEQFF. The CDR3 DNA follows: TGTGCCAGCAGTGAGGGGCCGTTCAATGAGCAGTTCTTC.

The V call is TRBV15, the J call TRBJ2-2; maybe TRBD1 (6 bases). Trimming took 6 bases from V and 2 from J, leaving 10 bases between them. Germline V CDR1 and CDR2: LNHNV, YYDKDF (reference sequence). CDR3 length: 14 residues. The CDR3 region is CATRGAINTGELFF. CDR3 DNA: TGTGCCACCAGGGGGGCTATTAACACCGGGGAGCTGTTTTTT.

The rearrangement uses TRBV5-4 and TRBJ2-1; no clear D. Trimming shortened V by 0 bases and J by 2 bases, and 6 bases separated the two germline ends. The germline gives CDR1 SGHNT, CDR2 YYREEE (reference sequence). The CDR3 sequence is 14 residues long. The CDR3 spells CASSLAGAYNEQFF. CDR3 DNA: TGTGCCAGCAGCTTGGCTGGAGCCTACAATGAGCAGTTCTTC.

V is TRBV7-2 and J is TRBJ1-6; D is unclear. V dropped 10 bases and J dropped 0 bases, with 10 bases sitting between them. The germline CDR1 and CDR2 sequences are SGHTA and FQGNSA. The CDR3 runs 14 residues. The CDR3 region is CATTVSSYNSPLHF. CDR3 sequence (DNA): TGTGCCACCACGGTTAGCTCCTATAATTCACCCCTCCACTTT.

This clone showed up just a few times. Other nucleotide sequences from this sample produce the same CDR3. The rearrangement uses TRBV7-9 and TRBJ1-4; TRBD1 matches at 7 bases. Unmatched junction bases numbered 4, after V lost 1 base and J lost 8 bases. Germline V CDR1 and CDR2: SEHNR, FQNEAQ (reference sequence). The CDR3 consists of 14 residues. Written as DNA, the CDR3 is TGTGCCAGCAGCTTAGGACAGGGAGACGAAAAACTGTTTTTT. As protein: CASSLGQGDEKLFF.

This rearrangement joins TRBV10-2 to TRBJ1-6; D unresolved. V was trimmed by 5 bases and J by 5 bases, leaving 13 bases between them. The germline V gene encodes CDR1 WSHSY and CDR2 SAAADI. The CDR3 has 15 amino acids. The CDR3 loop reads CASSKLQRNNSPLHF. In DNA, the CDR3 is TGCGCCAGCAGTAAACTACAGCGTAATAATTCACCCCTCCACTTT.

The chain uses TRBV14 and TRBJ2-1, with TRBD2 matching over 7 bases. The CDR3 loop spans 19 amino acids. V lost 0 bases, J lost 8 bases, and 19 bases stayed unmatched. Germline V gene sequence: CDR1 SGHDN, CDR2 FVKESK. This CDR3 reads CASSQEFNNVAGVGDEQFF. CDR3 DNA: TGTGCCAGCAGCCAAGAATTTAACAATGTGGCGGGAGTCGGCGATGAGCAGTTCTTC. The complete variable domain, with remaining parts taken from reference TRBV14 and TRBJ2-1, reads EAGVTQFPSHSVIEKGQTVTLRCDPISGHDNLYWYRRVMGKEIKFLLHFVKESKQDESGMPNNRFLAERTGGTYSTLKVQPAELEDSGVYFCASSQEFNNVAGVGDEQFFGPGTRLTVL.

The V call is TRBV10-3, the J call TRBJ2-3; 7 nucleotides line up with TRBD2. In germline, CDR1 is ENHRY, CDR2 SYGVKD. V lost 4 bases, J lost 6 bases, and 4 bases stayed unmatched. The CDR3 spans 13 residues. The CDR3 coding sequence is TGTGCCATCAGTGCGGGAGGTATTGATACGCAGTATTTT. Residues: CAISAGGIDTQYF.

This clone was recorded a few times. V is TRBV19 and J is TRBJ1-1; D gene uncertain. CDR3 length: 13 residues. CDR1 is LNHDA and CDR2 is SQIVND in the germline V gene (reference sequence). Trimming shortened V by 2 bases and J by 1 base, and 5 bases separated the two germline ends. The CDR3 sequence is CASSINRNTEAFF. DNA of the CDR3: TGTGCCAGTAGTATAAACCGGAACACTGAAGCTTTCTTT.

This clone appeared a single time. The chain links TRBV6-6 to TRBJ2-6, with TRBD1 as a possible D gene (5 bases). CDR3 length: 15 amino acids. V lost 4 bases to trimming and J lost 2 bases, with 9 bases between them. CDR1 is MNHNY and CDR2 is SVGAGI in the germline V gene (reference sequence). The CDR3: CASSSPGTGANVLTF. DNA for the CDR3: TGTGCCAGCAGTTCACCAGGGACTGGGGCCAACGTCCTGACTTTC.

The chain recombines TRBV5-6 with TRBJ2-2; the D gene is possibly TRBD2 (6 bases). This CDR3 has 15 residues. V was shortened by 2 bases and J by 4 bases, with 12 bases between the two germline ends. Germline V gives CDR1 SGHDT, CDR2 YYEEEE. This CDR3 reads CASSFGGWGTGELFF. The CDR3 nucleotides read TGTGCCAGCAGCTTCGGGGGTTGGGGCACCGGGGAGCTGTTTTTT.

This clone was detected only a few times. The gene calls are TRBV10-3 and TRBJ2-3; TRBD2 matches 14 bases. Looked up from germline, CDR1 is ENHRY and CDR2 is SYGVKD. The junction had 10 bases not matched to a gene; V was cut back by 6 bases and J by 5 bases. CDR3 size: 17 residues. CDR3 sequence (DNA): TGTGCCATCAGCGAGGGACTAGCGGGGGAGTCAGGAGATACGCAGTATTTT. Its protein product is CAISEGLAGESGDTQYF.

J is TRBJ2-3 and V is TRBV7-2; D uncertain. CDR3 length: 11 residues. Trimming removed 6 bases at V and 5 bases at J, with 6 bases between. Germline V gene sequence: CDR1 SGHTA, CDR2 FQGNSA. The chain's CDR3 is CASSKVDTQYF. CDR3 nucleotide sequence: TGTGCCAGCAGTAAGGTAGATACGCAGTATTTT.

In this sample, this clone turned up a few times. The chain's CDR3 is CASRPGLNQPQHF. CDR3 in DNA: TGTGCCAGCAGACCGGGGCTCAATCAGCCCCAGCATTTT. This rearrangement joins TRBV6-1 to TRBJ1-5, with D maybe TRBD1 (5 bases). The CDR3 has 13 amino acids. Germline assignment: CDR1 MNHNS and CDR2 SASEGT. The V and J ends lost 6 bases and 3 bases respectively, with 9 bases between them.

The chain's CDR3 is CASSVGRMTDYEQYF. Written as DNA, the CDR3 is TGTGCCAGCAGCGTGGGGAGGATGACTGACTACGAGCAGTACTTC. V is TRBV9 and J is TRBJ2-7; tentative D call: TRBD2 (6 bases). V was clipped by 2 bases and J by 3 bases, with 15 bases between them. The CDR3 extends over 15 amino acids. The germline V gene encodes CDR1 SGDLS and CDR2 YYNGEE.

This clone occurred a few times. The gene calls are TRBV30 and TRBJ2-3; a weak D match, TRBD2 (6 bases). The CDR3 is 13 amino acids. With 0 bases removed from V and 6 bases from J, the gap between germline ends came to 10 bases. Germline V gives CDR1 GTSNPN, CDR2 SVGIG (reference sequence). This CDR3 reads CAWSVTGGDTQYF. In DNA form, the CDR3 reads TGTGCCTGGAGTGTAACTGGAGGGGATACGCAGTATTTT.

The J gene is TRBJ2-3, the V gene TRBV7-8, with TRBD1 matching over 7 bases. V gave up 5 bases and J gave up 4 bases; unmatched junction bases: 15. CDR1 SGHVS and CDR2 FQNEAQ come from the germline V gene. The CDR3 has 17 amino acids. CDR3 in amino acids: CASSPRGQGDGSDTQYF. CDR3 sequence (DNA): TGTGCCAGCAGCCCTCGGGGCCAGGGGGATGGTTCAGATACGCAGTATTTT.

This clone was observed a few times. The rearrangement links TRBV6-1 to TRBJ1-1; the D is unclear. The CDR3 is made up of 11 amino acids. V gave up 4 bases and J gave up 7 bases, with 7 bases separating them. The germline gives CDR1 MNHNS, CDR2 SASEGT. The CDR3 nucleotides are TGTGCCAGCAGTGGCGCGCTTGAAGCTTTCTTT. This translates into CASSGALEAFF.

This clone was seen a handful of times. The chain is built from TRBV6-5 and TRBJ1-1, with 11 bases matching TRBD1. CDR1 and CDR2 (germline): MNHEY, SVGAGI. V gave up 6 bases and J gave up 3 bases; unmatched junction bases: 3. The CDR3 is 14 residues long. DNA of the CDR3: TGTGCCAGCAGAGGACAGGGGGCCCACACTGAAGCTTTCTTT. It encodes CASRGQGAHTEAFF.